What follows are 22 T cell receptor beta chains derived from one specimen sequenced in a study of identical twins. TCRdb ran MiXCR on the 5' RACE reads and lists one entry per CDR3 protein. The table lists 350,000 to 400,000 distinct CDR3 sequences, roughly 9% of them singletons. Material for sequencing was naive T cells sorted from blood. The receptors originated from a woman between 50 and 59 years old in good health.

V gene TRBV6-5 combines with J gene TRBJ2-3, with 10 bases fitting TRBD2. The J segment lost 5 bases and the V segment lost 8 bases, leaving 4 bases of the junction unmatched. CDR1 is MNHEY, CDR2 SVGAGI, per germline. The CDR3 consists of 13 residues. The CDR3 DNA is TGTGCCAGCGGGCTAGCGGGAGTAGATACGCAGTATTTT. It specifies CASGLAGVDTQYF.

This clonotype was counted ten times or more. The J gene is TRBJ2-3, the V gene TRBV14, with 12 bases matching TRBD2. Germline V gene lookup returns CDR1 SGHDN and CDR2 FVKESK. Germline trimming cut 4 bases from V and 4 bases from J; bases unmatched to any gene: 9. The CDR3 extends over 17 amino acids. CDR3 nucleotides: TGTGCCAGCAGCCGTCGTCGACTAGCGGGAGTCCCAGATACGCAGTATTTT. This gives the protein CASSRRRLAGVPDTQYF.

In DNA, the CDR3 is TGCGCCAGCAGCCTATGGACTAGCAATGAGCAGTTCTTC. Translating gives CASSLWTSNEQFF. The gene calls are TRBV5-1 and TRBJ2-1; 7 nucleotides line up with TRBD2. Germline assignment: CDR1 SGHRS and CDR2 YFSETQ. V lost 4 bases and J lost 6; bases outside the gene matches: 4. The CDR3 length is 13 residues. Full variable domain (rest looked up from reference TRBV5-1 and TRBJ2-1): KAGVTQTPRYLIKTRGQQVTLSCSPISGHRSVSWYQQTPGQGLQFLFEYFSETQRNKGNFPGRFSGRQFSNSRSEMNVSTLELGDSALYLCASSLWTSNEQFFGPGTRLTVL.

This clonotype showed up just a few times. The chain uses TRBV30 and TRBJ2-7; perhaps TRBD1 as D (6 bases). The CDR3 consists of 12 residues. Germline CDR1 and CDR2: GTSNPN and SVGIG (reference sequence). With 2 bases removed from V and 7 bases from J, the gap between germline ends came to 12 bases. This chain's CDR3 is CAWSRQAFEQYV. The CDR3 region has the DNA TGTGCCTGGAGTAGACAGGCCTTTGAGCAGTACGTC.

The genes are TRBV7-9 and TRBJ1-3, with unresolved D. Trimming took 7 bases from V and 16 from J, leaving 17 bases between them. The CDR3 length is 11 residues. CDR1 and CDR2 from the germline V gene are SEHNR and FQNEAQ (reference sequence). The DNA for the CDR3 is TGTGCCAGCATCATTACGGATATCGGGTATTTT. Its protein is CASIITDIGYF.

This clonotype was detected many times. The J gene is TRBJ1-1, the V gene TRBV29-1; a weak D match, TRBD1 (6 bases). CDR1 SQVTM and CDR2 ANQGSEA come from the germline V gene. The CDR3 length is 14 residues. Trimming removed 6 bases from V and 0 bases from J, with 14 bases in between. The CDR3 region is CSVGGAAMNTEAFF. The CDR3 DNA follows: TGCAGCGTGGGGGGGGCAGCTATGAACACTGAAGCTTTCTTT.

There are a few counts of this clonotype. The chain employs TRBV20-1 and TRBJ2-5; 9 bases line up with TRBD1. V shed 0 bases, J shed 5 bases, and the junction held 7 bases outside the gene matches. Germline V gene sequence: CDR1 DFQATT, CDR2 SNEGSKA (reference sequence). CDR3 length equals 15 residues. The CDR3 DNA follows: TGCAGTGCTAGAGATAGGACAGGGGACGGGGAGACCCAGTACTTC. This translates into CSARDRTGDGETQYF.

The chain joins TRBV10-3 to TRBJ2-7; 9 bases are shared with TRBD1. This CDR3 has 17 residues. Trimming cost V 2 bases and J 0 bases; bases outside gene matches: 8. Germline V gene data show CDR1 as ENHRY and CDR2 as SYGVKD. CDR3 protein: CAISERGQGANSYEQYV. CDR3 nucleotide sequence: TGTGCCATCAGTGAGAGGGGACAGGGCGCCAACTCCTACGAGCAGTACGTC.

V gene TRBV6-5 combines with J gene TRBJ2-1, with 7 bases identical to TRBD2. The trim removed 8 bases at V and 1 base at J, leaving 11 bases unmatched. Germline CDR1 reads MNHEY; CDR2 reads SVGAGI. CDR3 length: 16 residues. Written as DNA, the CDR3 is TGTGCCAGCTCCTTCGAGGGGAGGGAGTCCTACAATGAGCAGTTCTTC. The encoded protein is CASSFEGRESYNEQFF.

Notes on this clonotype: Germline is not matched at one junction end, which may reflect a read error. V and J are TRBV7-6 and TRBJ2-3; possible D gene TRBD2, 6 bases. CDR3 length: 16 residues. Germline CDR1 is SGHVS and CDR2 is FNYEAQ. CDR3 nucleotide sequence: TGTGCCTGCAGCTTATTTACGGCTAGCGGCACAGATACGCAGTATTTT. Its protein product is CACSLFTASGTDTQYF. The full variable domain, its missing parts supplied by reference TRBV7-6 and TRBJ2-3, is GAGVSQSPRYKVTKRGQDVALRCDPISGHVSLYWYRQALGQGPEFLTYFNYEAQQDKSGLPNDRFSAERPEGSISTLTIQRTEQRDSAMYRCACSLFTASGTDTQYFGPGTRLTVL.

This clonotype was detected only a few times. The rearrangement links TRBV2 to TRBJ1-1, with 8 bases identical to TRBD1. CDR3 length: 13 amino acids. Germline CDR1 is SNHLY and CDR2 is FYNNEI. V shed 8 bases and J 5 bases; nucleotides not matched to a gene: 7. CDR3 DNA sequence: TGTGCCAGCGGACAGGGCTTTGGGACTGAAGCTTTCTTT. Protein product: CASGQGFGTEAFF. Using reference TRBV2 and TRBJ1-1 for the parts outside the CDR3, the full variable domain is EPEVTQTPSHQVTQMGQEVILRCVPISNHLYFYWYRQILGQKVEFLVSFYNNEISEKSEIFDDQFSVERPDGSNFTLKIRSTKLEDSAMYFCASGQGFGTEAFFGQGTRLTVV.

This clonotype was seen only a few times. This sequence joins TRBV12-3 or TRBV12-4 and TRBJ1-6, with no clear D. The CDR3 totals 14 residues. The ends were cut back, 0 bases at V and 9 bases at J, with 9 bases in the middle. CDR3 bases: TGTGCCAGCAGTTTAGCCCCCCGGATTTCACCCCTCCACTTT. Amino acid sequence: CASSLAPRISPLHF.

The chain is built from TRBV24-1 and TRBJ2-2; D unclear. The CDR3 length is 14 residues. The germline V and J ends were trimmed by 7 bases and 3 bases, with 11 bases remaining between them. CDR1 KGHDR and CDR2 SFDVKD come from the germline V gene. The CDR3 DNA reads as TGTGCCACCAGGAATAGTTGGGACACCGGGGAGCTGTTTTTT. Translated: CATRNSWDTGELFF.

This clonotype was counted ten times or more. The V and J genes are TRBV29-1 and TRBJ2-1; D not certain. Between the trimmed V and J ends, which lost 7 bases and 1 base, there was a span of 8 bases. The CDR3 totals 12 residues. CDR1 SQVTM and CDR2 ANQGSEA come from the germline V gene. In nucleotides, the CDR3 is TGCAGCGGGGGTTGGTCCTACAATGAGCAGTTCTTC. This encodes CSGGWSYNEQFF.

There are a few counts of this clonotype. The rearrangement uses TRBV10-3 and TRBJ2-1; D unresolved. CDR1 is ENHRY and CDR2 is SYGVKD in the germline V gene. This CDR3 has 13 residues. Trimming shortened V by 3 bases and J by 5 bases, and 8 bases separated the two germline ends. CDR3 bases: TGTGCCATCAGTGACGGCCAGAACAATGAGCAGTTCTTC. This sequence encodes CAISDGQNNEQFF.

This clonotype was observed at least ten times. The chain recombines TRBV12-3 or TRBV12-4 with TRBJ2-1; unclear D gene. This CDR3 has 13 amino acids. Trimming stripped 6 bases from V and 1 base from J, with 7 bases between. The DNA for the CDR3 is TGTGCCAGCAGGGCTAGGTCCTACAATGAGCAGTTCTTC. It encodes CASRARSYNEQFF.

The table lists this clonotype with a few counts. The V call is TRBV12-3 or TRBV12-4, the J call TRBJ1-5; D is unresolved. The V gene lost 6 bases and the J gene lost 3 bases, with 15 bases spanning the gap. The CDR3 is 15 amino acids. The CDR3 DNA reads as TGTGCCAGCAGGGCACCCGGGAATCCCAATCAGCCCCAGCATTTT. As protein: CASRAPGNPNQPQHF.

In its sample, this clonotype was seen many times. The V call is TRBV12-3 or TRBV12-4, the J call TRBJ2-1; TRBD2 aligns across 7 bases. With 3 bases clipped from V and 8 bases from J, the junction kept 16 bases outside the gene matches. CDR3 length: 17 residues. This chain's CDR3 is CASSFPGGSTSTHEQFF. The CDR3 coding sequence is TGTGCCAGCAGTTTTCCAGGCGGGTCGACTAGCACCCATGAGCAGTTCTTC.

This clonotype came up many times. The V call is TRBV20-1, the J call TRBJ2-2; D call uncertain. The CDR3 is 14 amino acids. From germline, CDR1 is DFQATT and CDR2 SNEGSKA (reference sequence). V was clipped by 1 base and J by 9 bases, with 15 bases between them. The CDR3 nucleotides are TGCAGTGCTAGAGGCCCCTCTATGTTGCGGGAGCTGTTTTTT. Translating it yields CSARGPSMLRELFF.

The chain employs TRBV5-5 and TRBJ2-5; TRBD1 is a possible D gene (7 bases). CDR3 length: 19 residues. The germline V gene encodes CDR1 SGHKS and CDR2 YYEKEE (reference sequence). V lost 0 bases to trimming and J lost 0 bases, with 21 bases between them. The CDR3 nucleotides are TGTGCCAGCAGCTTGGAAGGAGGGGGCGAGATTTCGCACCAAGAGACCCAGTACTTC. Translating gives CASSLEGGGEISHQETQYF.

The CDR3 DNA reads as TGTGCTAGTGGTACAGGGGACACCTACGAGCAGTACGTC. This sequence encodes CASGTGDTYEQYV. This sequence joins TRBV12-5 and TRBJ2-7, with 7 bases that match TRBD1. V lost 5 bases to trimming and J lost 2 bases; unmatched junction nucleotides: 3. This CDR3 contains 13 residues. From germline, CDR1 is LGHNT and CDR2 FRNRAP.

The rearrangement joins TRBV18 to TRBJ2-2; D might be TRBD1 (6 bases). The CDR3 extends over 15 amino acids. Trimming stripped 2 bases from V and 6 bases from J, with 13 bases between. Per germline, CDR1 KGHSH and CDR2 LQKENI. Here the CDR3 reads CASSPSGVVAGELFF. The CDR3 nucleotides read TGTGCCAGCTCACCATCAGGGGTCGTAGCCGGGGAGCTGTTTTTT.